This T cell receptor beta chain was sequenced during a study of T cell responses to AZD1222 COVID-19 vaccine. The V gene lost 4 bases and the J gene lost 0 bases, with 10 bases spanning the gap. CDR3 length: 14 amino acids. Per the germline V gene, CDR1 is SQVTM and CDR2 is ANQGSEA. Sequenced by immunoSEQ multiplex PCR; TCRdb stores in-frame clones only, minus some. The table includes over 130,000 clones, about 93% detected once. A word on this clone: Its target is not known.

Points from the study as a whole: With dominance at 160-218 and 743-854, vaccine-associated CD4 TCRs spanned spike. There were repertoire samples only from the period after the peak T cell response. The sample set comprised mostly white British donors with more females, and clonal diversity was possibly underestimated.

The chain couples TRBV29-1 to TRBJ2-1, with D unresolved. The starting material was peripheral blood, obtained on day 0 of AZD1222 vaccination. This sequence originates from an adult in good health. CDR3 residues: CSVGHLSSYNEQFF. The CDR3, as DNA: TGCAGCGTTGGACATTTGAGCTCCTACAATGAGCAGTTCTTC.